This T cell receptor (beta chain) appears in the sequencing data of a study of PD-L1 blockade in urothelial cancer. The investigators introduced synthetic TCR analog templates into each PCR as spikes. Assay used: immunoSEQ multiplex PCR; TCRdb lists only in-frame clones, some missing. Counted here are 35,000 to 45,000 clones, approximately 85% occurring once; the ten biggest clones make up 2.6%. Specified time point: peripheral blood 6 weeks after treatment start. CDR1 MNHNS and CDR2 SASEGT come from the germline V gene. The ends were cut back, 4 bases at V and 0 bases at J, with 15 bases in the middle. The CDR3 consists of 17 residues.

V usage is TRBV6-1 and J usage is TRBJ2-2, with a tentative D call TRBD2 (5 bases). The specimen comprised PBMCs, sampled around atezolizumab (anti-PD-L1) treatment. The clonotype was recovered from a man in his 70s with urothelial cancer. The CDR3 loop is CASSGSAADTNTGELFF. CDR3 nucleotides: TGTGCCAGCAGTGGTTCAGCGGCTGATACGAACACCGGGGAGCTGTTTTTT.